This TCR beta chain stems from a study of blood T cell repertoires in COVID-19. Across the whole study: Acute and convalescent COVID-19 samples came from the United States, Italy and Spain.

Sequencing used immunoSEQ multiplex PCR; TCRdb keeps in-frame clones, though not all of them. Here the sample spans under 200,000 clones, around 80% being singletons. Germline loops: CDR1 MNHEY, CDR2 SVGAGI. The length of the CDR3 is 13 residues. Trimming removed 6 bases from V and 2 bases from J; junction bases left unmatched: 2. Enrollees, roughly 18 to 95 years old, lived in approximately 24 US areas. Cohort assignment relied on participant-reported clinical history. The recovered donors of Cohort 3 showed two negative PCRs, clearance, or symptom resolution. This clone has just one count. This rearrangement joins TRBV6-5 to TRBJ2-7; TRBD1 agrees at 9 bases. Material: PBMCs or T cells enriched from blood (not recorded which). The TCR comes from a man over 45 who had recovered from COVID-19. The CDR3 region is CASRRQGAYEQYF. The CDR3 nucleotides are TGTGCCAGCAGGCGACAGGGGGCCTACGAGCAGTACTTC.